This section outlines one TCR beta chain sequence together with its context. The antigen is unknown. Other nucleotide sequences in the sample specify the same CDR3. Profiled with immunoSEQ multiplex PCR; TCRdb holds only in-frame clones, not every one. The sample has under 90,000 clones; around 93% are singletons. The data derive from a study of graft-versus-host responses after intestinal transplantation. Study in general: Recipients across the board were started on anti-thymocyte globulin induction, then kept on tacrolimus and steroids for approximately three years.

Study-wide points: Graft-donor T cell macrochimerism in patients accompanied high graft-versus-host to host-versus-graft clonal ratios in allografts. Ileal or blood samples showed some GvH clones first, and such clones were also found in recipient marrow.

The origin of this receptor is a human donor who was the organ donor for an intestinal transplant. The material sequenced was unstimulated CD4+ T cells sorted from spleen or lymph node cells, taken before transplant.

Here the CDR3 DNA reads TGTGCCAGCAGGGGGACAGGGAATCAGCCCCAGCATTTT. It codes for CASRGTGNQPQHF. This chain uses TRBV2 with TRBJ1-5; 9 positions match TRBD1. Germline V gene sequence: CDR1 SNHLY, CDR2 FYNNEI. V lost 6 bases to trimming and J lost 4 bases; unmatched junction nucleotides: 1. The CDR3 sequence is 13 residues long.